The T cell receptor beta chain described here comes from a study of cytomegalovirus exposure and HLA in healthy donors. The study's findings and limits: Another analysis was done later, and it associated roughly 15,000 TCR beta sequences with HLA alleles at 0.05 false discovery rate. The availability of immune exposure information extended only to CMV serostatus.

Note on this clone: Antigen unknown.

Vbeta (60) and Jbeta (13) primers were used in the PCR. Profiled with immunoSEQ multiplex PCR; TCRdb holds only in-frame clones, not every one. This sample's table reports 150,000 to 200,000 clones. This CDR3 has 18 amino acids. The receptor was isolated from a man aged 30 to 45 in good health and CMV-seronegative. The chain recombines TRBV21-1 with TRBJ2-2; the D call in the table, TRBD2, was not verified against the DNA. TRBV21-1 is designated a pseudogene. The sample consisted of PBMCs. CDR3 in amino acids: CASSKIGLAGPSGGELFF. The DNA of the CDR3 is TGTGCCAGCAGCAAGATCGGACTAGCGGGGCCTAGCGGCGGGGAGCTGTTTTTT.